This TCR beta chain appears in the sequencing data of a study of T cell repertoires in cytomegalovirus infection. At the level of the study: Recently identified HLA-C-restricted CMV epitopes were among the peptides used.

This CDR3 is built from 17 residues. The germline CDR1 and CDR2 sequences are SGHKS and YYEKEE (reference sequence). The ends lost 0 bases at V and 0 bases at J; junction bases unmatched: 6. One entry per CDR3 protein results from TCRdb running MiXCR on the reads. This table holds 900,000 to 950,000 distinct CDR3 sequences, approximately 31% found once. Whole-study findings and limits: Accumulated public TCR beta family frequency recognized individuals carrying CMV together with the relevant HLA. HLA-C-restricted CMV clonotypes gave the most frequent clonotype in two of eight donors.

As regards this clonotype: The antigen remains unidentified.

Sequences were derived from cultured CD8+ T cells from PBMCs, sampled from culture after CMV antigen stimulation. This sequence originates from a human donor in good health (CMV status not recorded). Some clones in this sample may be carry-over from other donors' samples. The chain carries TRBV5-5 and TRBJ1-5; TRBD1 agrees at 7 bases. The CDR3 spells CASSLAGQFYSNQPQHF. In nucleotides, the CDR3 is TGTGCCAGCAGCTTGGCGGGACAGTTTTATAGCAATCAGCCCCAGCATTTT.